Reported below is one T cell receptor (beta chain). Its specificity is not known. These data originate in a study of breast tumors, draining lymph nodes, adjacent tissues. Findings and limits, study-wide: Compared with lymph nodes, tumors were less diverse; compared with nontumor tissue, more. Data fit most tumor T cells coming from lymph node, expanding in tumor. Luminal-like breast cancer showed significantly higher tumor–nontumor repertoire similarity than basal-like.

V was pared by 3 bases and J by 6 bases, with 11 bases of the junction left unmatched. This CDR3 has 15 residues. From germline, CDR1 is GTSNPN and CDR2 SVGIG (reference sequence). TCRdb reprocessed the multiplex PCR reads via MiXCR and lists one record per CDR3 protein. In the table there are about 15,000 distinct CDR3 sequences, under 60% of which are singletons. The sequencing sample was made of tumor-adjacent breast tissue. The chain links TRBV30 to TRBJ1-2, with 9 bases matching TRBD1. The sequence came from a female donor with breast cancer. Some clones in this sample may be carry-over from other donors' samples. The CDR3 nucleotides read TGTGCCTGGAGGGAGGGGGACAGGGAGAATCATGGCTACACCTTC. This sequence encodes CAWREGDRENHGYTF.